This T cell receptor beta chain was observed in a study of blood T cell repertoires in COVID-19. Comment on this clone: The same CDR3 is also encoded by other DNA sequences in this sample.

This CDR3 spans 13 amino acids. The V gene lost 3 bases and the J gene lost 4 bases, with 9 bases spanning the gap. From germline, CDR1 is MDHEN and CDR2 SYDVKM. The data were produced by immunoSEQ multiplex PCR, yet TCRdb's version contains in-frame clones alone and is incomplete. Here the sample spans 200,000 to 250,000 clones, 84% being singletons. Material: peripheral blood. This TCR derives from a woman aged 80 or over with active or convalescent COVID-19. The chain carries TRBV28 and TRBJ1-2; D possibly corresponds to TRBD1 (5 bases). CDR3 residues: CASSLYQGYGYTF. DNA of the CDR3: TGTGCCAGCAGTTTGTATCAGGGCTATGGCTACACCTTC.